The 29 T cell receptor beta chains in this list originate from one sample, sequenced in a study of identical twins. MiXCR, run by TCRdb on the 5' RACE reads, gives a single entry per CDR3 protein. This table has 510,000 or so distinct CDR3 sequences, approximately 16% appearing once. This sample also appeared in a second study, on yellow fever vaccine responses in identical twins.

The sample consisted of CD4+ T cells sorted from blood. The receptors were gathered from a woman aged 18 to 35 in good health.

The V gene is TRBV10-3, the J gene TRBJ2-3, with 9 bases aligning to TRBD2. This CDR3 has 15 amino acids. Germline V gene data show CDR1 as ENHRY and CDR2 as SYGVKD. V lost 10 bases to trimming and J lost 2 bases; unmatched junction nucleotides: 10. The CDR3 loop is CATFGGRADTDTQYF. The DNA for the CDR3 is TGTGCCACCTTCGGCGGGAGGGCTGACACAGATACGCAGTATTTT.

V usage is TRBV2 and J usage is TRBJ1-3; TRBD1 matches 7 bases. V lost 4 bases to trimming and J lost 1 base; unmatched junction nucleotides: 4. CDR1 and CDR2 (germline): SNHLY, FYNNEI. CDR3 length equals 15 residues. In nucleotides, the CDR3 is TGTGCCAGCAGTGGGCAGGGGGATTCTGGAAACACCATATATTTT. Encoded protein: CASSGQGDSGNTIYF.

CDR3: CAIRPGEGYEQYV. The CDR3 DNA reads TGTGCCATCAGGCCGGGGGAGGGCTACGAGCAGTACGTC. The rearrangement uses TRBV10-3 and TRBJ2-7, with 7 bases identical to TRBD2. Germline loops: CDR1 ENHRY, CDR2 SYGVKD. V dropped 6 bases and J dropped 3; count of bases not matched to a gene: 5. This CDR3 is built from 13 residues.

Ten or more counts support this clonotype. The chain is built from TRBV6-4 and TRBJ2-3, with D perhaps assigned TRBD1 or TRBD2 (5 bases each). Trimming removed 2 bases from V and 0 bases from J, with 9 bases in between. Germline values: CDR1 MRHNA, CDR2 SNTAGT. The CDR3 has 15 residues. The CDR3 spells CASSDQEGSTDTQYF. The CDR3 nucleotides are TGTGCCAGCAGTGACCAAGAGGGGAGCACAGATACGCAGTATTTT.

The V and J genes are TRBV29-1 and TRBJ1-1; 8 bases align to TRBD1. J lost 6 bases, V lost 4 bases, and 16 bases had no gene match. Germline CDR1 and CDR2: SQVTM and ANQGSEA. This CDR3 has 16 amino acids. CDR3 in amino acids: CSVVFGSGGDGAEAFF. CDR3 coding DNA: TGCAGCGTTGTATTCGGGTCAGGGGGCGATGGAGCTGAAGCTTTCTTT.

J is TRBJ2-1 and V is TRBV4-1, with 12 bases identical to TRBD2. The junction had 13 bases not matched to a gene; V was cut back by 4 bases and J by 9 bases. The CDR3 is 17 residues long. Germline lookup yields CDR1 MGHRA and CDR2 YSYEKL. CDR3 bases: TGCGCCAGCAGCCTTCGGACTAGCGGGATATTGGACGGTGAGCAGTTCTTC. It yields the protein CASSLRTSGILDGEQFF.

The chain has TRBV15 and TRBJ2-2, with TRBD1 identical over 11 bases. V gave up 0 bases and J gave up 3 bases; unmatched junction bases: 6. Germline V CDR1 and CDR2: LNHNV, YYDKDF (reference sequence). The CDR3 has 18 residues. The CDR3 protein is CATSRDPGQGGYTGELFF. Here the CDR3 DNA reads TGTGCCACCAGCAGAGATCCGGGACAGGGGGGGTACACCGGGGAGCTGTTTTTT. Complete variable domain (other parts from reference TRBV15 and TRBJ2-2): DAMVIQNPRYQVTQFGKPVTLSCSQTLNHNVMYWYQQKSSQAPKLLFHYYDKDFNNEADTPDNFQSRRPNTSFCFLDIRSPGLGDTAMYLCATSRDPGQGGYTGELFFGEGSRLTVL.

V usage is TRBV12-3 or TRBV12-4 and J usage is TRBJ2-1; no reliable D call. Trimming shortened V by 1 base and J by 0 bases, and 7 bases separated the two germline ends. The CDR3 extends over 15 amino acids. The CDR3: CASSLERNSYNEQFF. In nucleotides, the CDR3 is TGTGCCAGCAGTTTAGAGCGAAACTCCTACAATGAGCAGTTCTTC.

CDR3 nucleotide sequence: TGTGCCAGCAGCTTAGTTGGGGGGGCCAGAGATACGCAGTATTTT. Translated, it gives CASSLVGGARDTQYF. The V call is TRBV7-6, the J call TRBJ2-3; a possible D gene is TRBD2 (7 bases). V was clipped by 1 base and J by 5 bases, with 13 bases between them. The germline CDR1 and CDR2 sequences are SGHVS and FNYEAQ. This CDR3 has 15 amino acids.

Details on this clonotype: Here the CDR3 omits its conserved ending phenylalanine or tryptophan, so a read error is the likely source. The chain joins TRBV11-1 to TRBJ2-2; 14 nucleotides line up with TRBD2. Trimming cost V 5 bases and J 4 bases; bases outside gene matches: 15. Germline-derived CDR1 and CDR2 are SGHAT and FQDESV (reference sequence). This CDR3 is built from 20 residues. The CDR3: CASSPEAGLAGVAGTGELFC. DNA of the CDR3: TGTGCCAGCAGCCCGGAAGCGGGACTAGCGGGAGTCGCGGGCACCGGGGAGCTGTTTTGT.

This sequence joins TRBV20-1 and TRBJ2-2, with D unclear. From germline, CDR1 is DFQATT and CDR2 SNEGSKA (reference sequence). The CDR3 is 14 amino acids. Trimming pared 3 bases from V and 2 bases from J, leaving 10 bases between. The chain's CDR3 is CSARDDSNTGELFF. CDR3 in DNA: TGCAGTGCTAGGGATGATTCAAACACCGGGGAGCTGTTTTTT.

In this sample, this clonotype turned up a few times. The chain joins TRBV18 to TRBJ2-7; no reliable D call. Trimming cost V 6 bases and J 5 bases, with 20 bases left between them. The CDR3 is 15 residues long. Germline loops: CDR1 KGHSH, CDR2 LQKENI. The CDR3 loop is CASSPGSLFRDEQYF. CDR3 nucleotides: TGTGCCAGCTCTCCCGGAAGCCTCTTTCGGGACGAGCAGTACTTC.

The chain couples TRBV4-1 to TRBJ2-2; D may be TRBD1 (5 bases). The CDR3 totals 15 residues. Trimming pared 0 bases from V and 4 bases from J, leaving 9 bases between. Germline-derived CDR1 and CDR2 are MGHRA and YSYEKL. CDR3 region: CASSQESRVTGELFF. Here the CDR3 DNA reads TGCGCCAGCAGCCAAGAATCCAGGGTCACCGGGGAGCTGTTTTTT.

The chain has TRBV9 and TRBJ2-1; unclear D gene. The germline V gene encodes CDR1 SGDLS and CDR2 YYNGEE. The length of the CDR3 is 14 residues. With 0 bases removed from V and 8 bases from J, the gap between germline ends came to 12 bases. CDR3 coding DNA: TGTGCCAGCAGCGTAGCGGACCCGCGGCATGAGCAGTTCTTC. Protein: CASSVADPRHEQFF.

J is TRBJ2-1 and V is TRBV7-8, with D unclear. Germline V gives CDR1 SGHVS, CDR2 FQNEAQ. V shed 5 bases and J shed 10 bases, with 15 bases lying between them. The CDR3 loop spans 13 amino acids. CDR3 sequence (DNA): TGTGCCAGCAGCCAACCCTCCCTAAGGGAGCAGTTCTTC. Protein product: CASSQPSLREQFF.

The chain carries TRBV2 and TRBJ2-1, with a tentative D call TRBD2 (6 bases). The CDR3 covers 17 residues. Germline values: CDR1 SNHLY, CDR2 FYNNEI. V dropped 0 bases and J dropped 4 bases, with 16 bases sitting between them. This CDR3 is CASSEAEGLGGYNEQFF. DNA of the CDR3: TGTGCCAGCAGTGAAGCCGAAGGGTTGGGGGGATACAATGAGCAGTTCTTC.

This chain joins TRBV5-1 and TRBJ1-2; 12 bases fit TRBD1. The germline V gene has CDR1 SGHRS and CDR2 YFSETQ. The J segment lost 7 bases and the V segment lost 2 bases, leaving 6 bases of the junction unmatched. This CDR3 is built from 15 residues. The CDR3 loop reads CASSFTGTGGTGYTF. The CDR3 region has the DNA TGCGCCAGCAGCTTCACCGGGACAGGGGGCACTGGCTACACCTTC.

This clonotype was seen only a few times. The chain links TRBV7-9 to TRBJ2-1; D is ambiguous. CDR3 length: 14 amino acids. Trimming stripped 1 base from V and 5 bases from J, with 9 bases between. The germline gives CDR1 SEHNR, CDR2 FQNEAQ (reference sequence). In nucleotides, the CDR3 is TGTGCCAGCAGCTTAGTTCAGAGCAACAATGAGCAGTTCTTC. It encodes CASSLVQSNNEQFF.

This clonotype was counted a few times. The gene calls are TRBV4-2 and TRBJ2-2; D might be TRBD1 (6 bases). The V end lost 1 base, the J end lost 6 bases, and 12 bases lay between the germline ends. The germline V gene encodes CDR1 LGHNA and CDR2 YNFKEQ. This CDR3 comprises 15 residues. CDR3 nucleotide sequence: TGTGCCAGCAGCCAAGTGGGGGCGGATCCCGGGGAGCTGTTTTTT. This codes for CASSQVGADPGELFF.

CDR3 in DNA: TGTGCCATCAGTTTGACTAGCGGCACAGATACGCAGTATTTT. Residues: CAISLTSGTDTQYF. The genes are TRBV10-3 and TRBJ2-3; 8 bases match TRBD2. The CDR3 has 14 residues. CDR1 ENHRY and CDR2 SYGVKD come from the germline V gene. The V gene end was trimmed by 5 bases and the J gene end by 1 base; junction bases not matched to a gene: 2.

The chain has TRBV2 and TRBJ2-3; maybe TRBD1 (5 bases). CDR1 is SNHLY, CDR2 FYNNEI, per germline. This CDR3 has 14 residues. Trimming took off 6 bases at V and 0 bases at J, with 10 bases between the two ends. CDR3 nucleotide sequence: TGTGCCAGCAGAGGGGATTATAGCACAGATACGCAGTATTTT. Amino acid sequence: CASRGDYSTDTQYF.

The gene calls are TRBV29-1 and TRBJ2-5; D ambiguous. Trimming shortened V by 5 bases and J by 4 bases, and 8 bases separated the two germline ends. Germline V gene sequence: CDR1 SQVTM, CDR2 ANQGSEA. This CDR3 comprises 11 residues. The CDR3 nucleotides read TGCAGCGTTTGTCCGGTAGAGACCCAGTACTTC. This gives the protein CSVCPVETQYF.

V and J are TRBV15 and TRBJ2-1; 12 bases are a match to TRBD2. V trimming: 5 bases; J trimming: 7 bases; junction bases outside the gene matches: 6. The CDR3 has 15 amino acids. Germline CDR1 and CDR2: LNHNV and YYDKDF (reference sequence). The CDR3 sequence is CATSRLAGVRNEQFF. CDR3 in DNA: TGTGCCACCAGCCGACTAGCGGGAGTGCGGAATGAGCAGTTCTTC.

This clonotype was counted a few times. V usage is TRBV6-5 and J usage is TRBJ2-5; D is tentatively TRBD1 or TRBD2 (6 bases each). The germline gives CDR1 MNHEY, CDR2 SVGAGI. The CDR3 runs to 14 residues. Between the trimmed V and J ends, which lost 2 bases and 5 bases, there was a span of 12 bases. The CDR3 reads CASSYPRGGETQYF. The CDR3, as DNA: TGTGCCAGCAGTTACCCACGAGGGGGGGAGACCCAGTACTTC.

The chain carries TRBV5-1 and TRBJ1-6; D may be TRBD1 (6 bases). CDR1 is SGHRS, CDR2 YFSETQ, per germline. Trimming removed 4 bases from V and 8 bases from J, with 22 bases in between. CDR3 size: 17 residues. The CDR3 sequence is CASSPTIPTGQYSPLHF. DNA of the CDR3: TGCGCCAGCAGCCCAACCATACCGACAGGTCAATATTCACCCCTCCACTTT.

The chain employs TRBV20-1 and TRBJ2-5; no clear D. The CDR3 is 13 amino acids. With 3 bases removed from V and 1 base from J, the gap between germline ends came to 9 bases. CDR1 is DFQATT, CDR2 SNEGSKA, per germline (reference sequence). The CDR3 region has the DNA TGCAGTGCTAGCAGCGAGCTCCAAGAGACCCAGTACTTC. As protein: CSASSELQETQYF.

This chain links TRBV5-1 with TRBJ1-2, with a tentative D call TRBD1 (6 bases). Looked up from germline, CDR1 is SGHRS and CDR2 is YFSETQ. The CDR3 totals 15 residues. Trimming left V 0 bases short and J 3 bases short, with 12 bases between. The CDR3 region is CASSLDGRGDYGYTF. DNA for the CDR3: TGCGCCAGCAGCTTGGATGGCAGGGGAGACTATGGCTACACCTTC.

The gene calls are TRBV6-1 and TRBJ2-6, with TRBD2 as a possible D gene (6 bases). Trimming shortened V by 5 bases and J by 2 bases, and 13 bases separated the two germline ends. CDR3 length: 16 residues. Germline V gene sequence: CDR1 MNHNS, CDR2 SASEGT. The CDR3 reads CASSPHGGTGANVLTF. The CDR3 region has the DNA TGTGCCAGCAGTCCCCATGGGGGGACTGGGGCCAACGTCCTGACTTTC.

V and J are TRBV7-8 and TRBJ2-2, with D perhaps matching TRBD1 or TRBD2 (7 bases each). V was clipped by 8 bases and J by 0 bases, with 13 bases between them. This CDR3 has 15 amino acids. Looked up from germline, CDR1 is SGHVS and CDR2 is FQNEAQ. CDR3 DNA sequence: TGTGCCAGCGGGGGGAGGGGGCCGAACACCGGGGAGCTGTTTTTT. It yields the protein CASGGRGPNTGELFF.